These 30 T cell receptor beta chains were sequenced from one sample in a study of blood T cell repertoires in COVID-19. Assay used: immunoSEQ multiplex PCR; TCRdb lists only in-frame clones, some missing. The sample holds fewer than 150,000 clones, under 90% seen once. Sequencing was done on a sample of PBMCs or T cells enriched from blood (not recorded which). The receptors here all came from a man aged 45-65 years in a cohort exposed to, infected with or recovered from COVID-19 (not recorded which).

The CDR3 protein is CASSSQGPDTQYF. The CDR3 DNA reads TGTGCCAGCAGTTCACAGGGGCCAGATACGCAGTATTTT. The V and J genes are TRBV28 and TRBJ2-3, with TRBD1 identical over 7 bases. The V gene end was trimmed by 4 bases and the J gene end by 4 bases; junction bases not matched to a gene: 2. Germline assignment: CDR1 MDHEN and CDR2 SYDVKM. This CDR3 contains 13 residues.

The chain recombines TRBV6-5 with TRBJ1-2, with TRBD1 identical over 9 bases. This CDR3 region has 13 residues. CDR1 and CDR2 from the germline V gene are MNHEY and SVGAGI. J lost 8 bases, V lost 6 bases, and 7 bases had no gene match. The CDR3 nucleotides read TGTGCCAGCAGGGAGGGACAGGGTTTAGGCTACACCTTC. It specifies CASREGQGLGYTF.

The rearrangement joins TRBV5-8 to TRBJ2-1; tentative D call: TRBD2 (6 bases). The CDR3 covers 15 residues. V was pared by 0 bases and J by 0 bases, with 7 bases between. Germline CDR1 SGHTS, CDR2 YDEGEE. The CDR3 is CASSLAGSSYNEQFF. CDR3 DNA: TGTGCCAGCAGCTTGGCCGGGAGCTCCTACAATGAGCAGTTCTTC. Drawing the rest from reference TRBV5-8 and TRBJ2-1, the complete variable domain is EAGVTQSPTHLIKTRGQQATLRCSPISGHTSVYWYQQALGLGLQFLLWYDEGEERNRGNFPPRFSGRQFPNYSSELNVNALELEDSALYLCASSLAGSSYNEQFFGPGTRLTVL.

The V gene is TRBV6-5, the J gene TRBJ2-5; the match to TRBD2 covers 9 bases. Trimming cost V 8 bases and J 0 bases; bases outside gene matches: 4. This CDR3 is built from 14 residues. Per the germline V gene, CDR1 is MNHEY and CDR2 is SVGAGI. The DNA of the CDR3 is TGTGCCAGCTCGGCTAGCGGGGACCAAGAGACCCAGTACTTC. Translating gives CASSASGDQETQYF.

The chain has TRBV4-1 and TRBJ1-4, with D hard to call. The germline V gene has CDR1 MGHRA and CDR2 YSYEKL. V shed 5 bases and J shed 6 bases, with 19 bases lying between them. The CDR3 totals 16 residues. CDR3: CASSMRSHPFDEKLFF. For the CDR3, the DNA is TGCGCCAGCAGCATGAGGAGTCACCCGTTCGATGAAAAACTGTTTTTT.

This sequence joins TRBV30 and TRBJ1-1, with D uncertain. Germline CDR1 and CDR2: GTSNPN and SVGIG (reference sequence). Trimming removed 5 bases from V and 0 bases from J, with 10 bases in between. The CDR3 spans 13 residues. The CDR3 region is CAWAGAMNTEAFF. The CDR3 nucleotides read TGTGCCTGGGCTGGAGCGATGAACACTGAAGCTTTCTTT.

V gene TRBV28 combines with J gene TRBJ2-1; 7 nucleotides line up with TRBD1. Germline trimming cut 6 bases from V and 1 base from J; bases unmatched to any gene: 18. This CDR3 has 19 amino acids. Per the germline V gene, CDR1 is MDHEN and CDR2 is SYDVKM. In nucleotides, the CDR3 is TGTGCCAGCAGGGGACCGGGACAGTTTAGGTCTGGGTCCTACAATGAGCAGTTCTTC. This translates into CASRGPGQFRSGSYNEQFF.

The J gene is TRBJ1-3, the V gene TRBV2; no definite D call. Trimming removed 7 bases at V and 2 bases at J, with 9 bases between. Per the germline V gene, CDR1 is SNHLY and CDR2 is FYNNEI. The CDR3 runs 13 residues. The CDR3 loop reads CASTGSTGNTIYF. CDR3 sequence (DNA): TGTGCCAGCACCGGGAGTACTGGAAACACCATATATTTT.

The chain joins TRBV27 to TRBJ1-2; maybe TRBD1 (6 bases). The germline gives CDR1 MNHEY, CDR2 SMNVEV (reference sequence). Trimming removed 2 bases from V and 8 bases from J, with 21 bases in between. The CDR3 length is 16 residues. CDR3 coding DNA: TGTGCCAGCAGTTTAAGCGAACAGGGAGGGACGAGGGGCTACACCTTC. This translates into CASSLSEQGGTRGYTF.

This clone was observed a few times. The chain combines TRBV7-9 with TRBJ1-2, with D possibly matching TRBD1 (6 bases). V was pared by 0 bases and J by 4 bases, with 12 bases between. Germline CDR1 reads SEHNR; CDR2 reads FQNEAQ (reference sequence). The CDR3 length is 15 residues. The CDR3 DNA follows: TGTGCCAGCAGCTTAGCGCATTCAGGGGCCTATGGCTACACCTTC. Its protein is CASSLAHSGAYGYTF.

This chain connects TRBV2 to TRBJ1-2; 9 bases align to TRBD1. V lost 3 bases and J lost 4; bases outside the gene matches: 6. The CDR3 loop spans 15 amino acids. CDR1 and CDR2 (germline): SNHLY, FYNNEI. The CDR3 DNA is TGTGCCAGCAGTGACTTTGCGGACAGGGGCTATGGCTACACCTTC. Translated, it gives CASSDFADRGYGYTF.

The rearrangement joins TRBV6-5 to TRBJ1-6; a weak D match, TRBD1 (5 bases). CDR1 and CDR2 (germline): MNHEY, SVGAGI. This CDR3 region has 14 residues. Trimming left V 6 bases short and J 10 bases short, with 16 bases between. The CDR3 sequence is CASRSPGVGSPLHF. The CDR3 bases are TGTGCCAGCAGGTCCCCGGGGGTTGGCTCACCCCTCCACTTT.

The rearrangement links TRBV5-8 to TRBJ1-1; D is unresolved. Looked up from germline, CDR1 is SGHTS and CDR2 is YDEGEE. The CDR3 has 13 residues. V shed 9 bases and J shed 4 bases, with 16 bases lying between them. The CDR3 is CAKALRMGTEAFF. The DNA for the CDR3 is TGTGCCAAAGCGCTCCGGATGGGCACTGAAGCTTTCTTT.

The gene calls are TRBV7-9 and TRBJ1-3; 7 nucleotides agree with TRBD1. This CDR3 spans 13 amino acids. CDR1 and CDR2 (germline): SEHNR, FQNEAQ (reference sequence). J lost 4 bases, V lost 6 bases, and 3 bases had no gene match. This CDR3 is CASREGAGNTIYF. The DNA for the CDR3 is TGTGCCAGCAGGGAGGGGGCAGGAAACACCATATATTTT.

The chain carries TRBV6-5 and TRBJ2-7; 10 positions match TRBD2. The germline gives CDR1 MNHEY, CDR2 SVGAGI. Germline trimming cut 6 bases from V and 0 bases from J; bases unmatched to any gene: 5. The CDR3 runs 15 residues. The CDR3 region has the DNA TGTGCCAGCAGCCGGACTAGCGGTAGCTCCTACGAGCAGTACTTC. Its translation is CASSRTSGSSYEQYF.

This clone was found a few times. The V gene is TRBV7-9, the J gene TRBJ2-6; possible D gene TRBD1, 6 bases. Germline lookup yields CDR1 SEHNR and CDR2 FQNEAQ (reference sequence). Trimming took off 8 bases at V and 0 bases at J, with 8 bases between the two ends. The CDR3 has 14 residues. This chain's CDR3 is CASGQSSGANVLTF. In DNA form, the CDR3 reads TGTGCCAGCGGACAGTCCTCTGGGGCCAACGTCCTGACTTTC.

The chain links TRBV9 to TRBJ2-5, with D perhaps matching TRBD2 (5 bases). The CDR3 length is 16 residues. The V gene lost 0 bases and the J gene lost 1 base, with 13 bases spanning the gap. Germline assignment: CDR1 SGDLS and CDR2 YYNGEE. The CDR3 reads CASSVDRGWPQETQYF. In nucleotides, the CDR3 is TGTGCCAGCAGCGTAGACCGGGGTTGGCCCCAAGAGACCCAGTACTTC.

This rearrangement joins TRBV27 to TRBJ1-6; 9 bases align to TRBD1. The V segment lost 6 bases and the J segment 7 bases; nucleotides outside the gene matches: 1. Germline CDR1 reads MNHEY; CDR2 reads SMNVEV (reference sequence). The CDR3 sequence is 13 residues long. This CDR3 is CASRGQGNSPLHF. CDR3 coding DNA: TGTGCCAGCAGAGGACAGGGGAATTCACCCCTCCACTTT.

V is TRBV29-1 and J is TRBJ1-5; TRBD1 matches at 7 bases. V lost 4 bases to trimming and J lost 4 bases; unmatched junction nucleotides: 7. The CDR3 loop spans 14 amino acids. Germline CDR1 and CDR2: SQVTM and ANQGSEA. The DNA for the CDR3 is TGCAGCGTTGTTCCAGGGGGAGTGAATCAGCCCCAGCATTTT. It yields the protein CSVVPGGVNQPQHF.

A word on this clone: The sample has other DNA sequences that encode this CDR3 too. The chain combines TRBV19 with TRBJ2-7; 9 bases align to TRBD1. CDR3 length: 14 amino acids. Per the germline V gene, CDR1 is LNHDA and CDR2 is SQIVND (reference sequence). V shed 5 bases, J shed 2 bases, and the junction held 4 bases outside the gene matches. Written as DNA, the CDR3 is TGTGCCAGTAGTCGACAGGGGGGGACCTACGAGCAGTACTTC. Translation: CASSRQGGTYEQYF.

The chain has TRBV5-4 and TRBJ2-1; D perhaps matches TRBD1 (5 bases). CDR1 is SGHNT and CDR2 is YYREEE in the germline V gene (reference sequence). V shed 0 bases and J shed 9 bases, with 22 bases lying between them. The CDR3 is 17 amino acids. The CDR3 DNA is TGTGCCAGCAGCTTGGAGGGGAAGGTCAAAGGGGTGGGTGAGCAGTTCTTC. Protein: CASSLEGKVKGVGEQFF.

CDR3 coding DNA: TGTGCCACCAGTGATTCCAAACAGGGCTGGGCCAACGTCCTGACTTTC. The encoded protein is CATSDSKQGWANVLTF. J is TRBJ2-6 and V is TRBV24-1; tentative D call: TRBD1 (6 bases). The ends were cut back, 2 bases at V and 5 bases at J, with 12 bases in the middle. The CDR3 spans 16 residues. The germline V gene has CDR1 KGHDR and CDR2 SFDVKD.

V gene TRBV13 combines with J gene TRBJ2-7; D gene unclear. There are 14 residues in the CDR3. Looked up from germline, CDR1 is PRHDT and CDR2 is FYEKMQ (reference sequence). V was pared by 2 bases and J by 3 bases, with 11 bases between. The CDR3 here is CASSLKPLLYEQYF. As DNA, the CDR3 is TGTGCCAGCAGCTTAAAGCCGCTGCTCTACGAGCAGTACTTC.

The chain employs TRBV19 and TRBJ1-5; 8 positions match TRBD1. Germline V gene data show CDR1 as LNHDA and CDR2 as SQIVND (reference sequence). The CDR3 contains 15 residues. J lost 6 bases, V lost 7 bases, and 11 bases had no gene match. The CDR3 DNA reads as TGTGCCAGTACCCCACAAACAGGGGGAATTCAGCCCCAGCATTTT. It is translated as CASTPQTGGIQPQHF.

The V gene is TRBV4-3, the J gene TRBJ2-1; no firm D call. The CDR3 covers 15 residues. V lost 1 base and J lost 0, with 7 bases in between. Germline CDR1 LGHNA, CDR2 YSLEER. The CDR3 region is CASSQGASSYNEQFF. The CDR3 DNA is TGCGCCAGCAGCCAAGGGGCGAGCTCCTACAATGAGCAGTTCTTC.

This clone was counted a few times. V and J are TRBV4-1 and TRBJ2-1; 10 nucleotides agree with TRBD2. The germline gives CDR1 MGHRA, CDR2 YSYEKL. The CDR3 sequence is 17 residues long. V lost 0 bases and J lost 9; bases outside the gene matches: 11. CDR3 amino acids: CASSQDRLAGARAEQFF. The CDR3 nucleotides read TGCGCCAGCAGCCAAGATCGGCTAGCGGGAGCCCGAGCTGAGCAGTTCTTC.

The rearrangement uses TRBV19 and TRBJ2-1, with TRBD1 as a possible D gene (5 bases). CDR3 length: 14 residues. Trimming removed 3 bases from V and 2 bases from J, with 8 bases in between. Germline loops: CDR1 LNHDA, CDR2 SQIVND (reference sequence). The DNA of the CDR3 is TGTGCCAGTAGTATGCAGGGTGCCTACAATGAGCAGTTCTTC. Its translation is CASSMQGAYNEQFF.

This sequence joins TRBV6-4 and TRBJ2-3; perhaps TRBD2 as D (6 bases). The germline V gene encodes CDR1 MRHNA and CDR2 SNTAGT. CDR3 length: 11 amino acids. V lost 3 bases and J lost 14, with 12 bases in between. The DNA for the CDR3 is TGTGCCAGCAGTGAAGGGACTCTGTTGTATTTT. It encodes CASSEGTLLYF.

The chain joins TRBV5-1 to TRBJ1-1; possible D gene TRBD1, 5 bases. This CDR3 has 14 amino acids. Germline V gene data show CDR1 as SGHRS and CDR2 as YFSETQ. V shed 3 bases and J shed 3 bases, with 12 bases lying between them. The CDR3 spells CASSWEAGYTEAFF. DNA of the CDR3: TGCGCCAGCAGCTGGGAGGCAGGGTACACTGAAGCTTTCTTT. The whole variable domain, remainder taken from reference TRBV5-1 and TRBJ1-1, is KAGVTQTPRYLIKTRGQQVTLSCSPISGHRSVSWYQQTPGQGLQFLFEYFSETQRNKGNFPGRFSGRQFSNSRSEMNVSTLELGDSALYLCASSWEAGYTEAFFGQGTRLTVV.

V usage is TRBV6-1 and J usage is TRBJ2-5, with 14 positions matching TRBD2. This CDR3 has 17 residues. V was clipped by 2 bases and J by 4 bases; unmatched bases: 6. Germline loops: CDR1 MNHNS, CDR2 SASEGT. The CDR3 bases are TGTGCCAGCAGTGAACCGGGACTAGCGGGAGCACGAGAGACCCAGTACTTC. Protein sequence: CASSEPGLAGARETQYF.